The entry below gives a single TCR beta chain sequence along with its context. Its target is not known. This sample stems from a study of STAT5B mutations in CD4+ large granular lymphocyte leukemia. This CDR3 region has 16 residues. Looked up from germline, CDR1 is SGDLS and CDR2 is YYNGEE. The V end was cut by 4 bases, the J end by 8 bases, with 22 bases between. Study-wide results and caveats: Compared with healthy controls (2/35), patient top clones favored TRBV06 (8/27).

Repertoires were generated with immunoSEQ multiplex PCR, while TCRdb's copy carries only in-frame clones and drops some. This sample has roughly 40,000 clones; 80% to 90% occur once, and the top ten carry about 2.8%. V and J are TRBV9 and TRBJ2-1; either TRBD1 or TRBD2 may supply D (6 bases each). The receptor was isolated from a human donor in good health. Sequencing input: CD4+ T cells from blood buffy coats. The CDR3: CASSPQQVQRGDEQFF. The CDR3 nucleotides are TGTGCCAGCAGCCCCCAACAGGTCCAAAGGGGGGATGAGCAGTTCTTC.